This is a list of T cell receptor beta chains from one sample in a study of cytomegalovirus exposure and HLA in healthy donors. The method was immunoSEQ multiplex PCR; TCRdb's version includes in-frame clones alone and lacks a portion of them. The sample gives 90,000 to 120,000 clones, around 80% of which show up once; 1.5% to 2% is in the top ten. The source material was PBMCs. Source of these receptors: a woman aged 40 to 55 in good health and CMV-seronegative. CDR3s include the opening cysteine and the closing phenylalanine or tryptophan. A D gene is named only where the DNA matches it firmly. Where a row states a size, it is once, few, many or the class of an expanded clone; other rows omit it.

CDR3 length	clone size	D gene	J gene	V gene	CDR3 DNA	CDR3 protein
13	NA	TRBD1	TRBJ2-7	TRBV29-1	TGCAGCGTTGAAACGGGACAGGGCTACGAGCAGTACTTC	CSVETGQGYEQYF
13	NA	NA	TRBJ1-1	TRBV7-2	TGTGCCAGCAGCTTTTCTTCTAGACTAGAAGCTTTCTTT	CASSFSSRLEAFF
14	few	NA	TRBJ2-1	TRBV28	TGTGCCAGCAGTAGGAGCGGGCCCTACAATGAGCAGTTCTTC	CASSRSGPYNEQFF
14	few	NA	TRBJ1-1	TRBV27	TGTGCCAGCAGTCCCGGGGGGGGGAACACTGAAGCTTTCTTT	CASSPGGGNTEAFF
12	few	NA	TRBJ1-1	TRBV7-9	TGTGCCAGCAGACTCAGTACAGGGCCCTGGGGCTTT	CASRLSTGPWGF
15	NA	NA	TRBJ1-2	TRBV15	TGTGCCACCAGCAGAGATTCGTTTAAGGGGCTTGGCTACACCTTC	CATSRDSFKGLGYTF
15	NA	TRBD1	TRBJ1-5	TRBV6-5	TGTGCCAGCAGGGGGTCCGGGACAGGAAATCAGCCCCAGCATTTT	CASRGSGTGNQPQHF
18	NA	NA	TRBJ1-4	TRBV7-9	TGTGCCAGCAGCTTTCCCCTTGAGGATATCGGGACTAATGAAAAACTGTTTTTT	CASSFPLEDIGTNEKLFF
13	few	TRBD1	TRBJ1-1	TRBV29-1	TGCAGCACCTTACAGGGGATGAACACTGAAGCTTTCTTT	CSTLQGMNTEAFF
15	few	NA	TRBJ2-1	TRBV9	TGTGCCAGCAGCGCACAGGGAAGCTCCTACAATGAGCAGTTCTTC	CASSAQGSSYNEQFF
14	once	TRBD1	TRBJ1-6	TRBV28	TGTGCCAGCAGCAACGGACAGGTCAACTCACCCCTCCACTTT	CASSNGQVNSPLHF
15	NA	NA	TRBJ2-7	TRBV28	TGTGCCAGCAGTTTTTTAGGTGCAGGTACTTACGAGCAGTACTTC	CASSFLGAGTYEQYF
18	NA	NA	TRBJ1-5	TRBV28	TGTGCCAGTAATTTGGCCAGGTCCGGTGATTATAGCAATCAGCCCCAGCATTTT	CASNLARSGDYSNQPQHF
12	NA	TRBD1	TRBJ1-1	TRBV5-6	TGTGCCAGCAGCTGGATGACAGGGAAAGCTTTCTTT	CASSWMTGKAFF
15	NA	TRBD2	TRBJ2-3	TRBV6-5	TGTGCCAGCGTTCGGGGGCGGGAGGGAACAGATACGCAGTATTTT	CASVRGREGTDTQYF
15	NA	NA	TRBJ2-5	TRBV7-9	TGTGCCAGCAGCTTATCTTCAGGCCTCCAAGAGACCCAGTACTTC	CASSLSSGLQETQYF
18	NA	TRBD2	TRBJ2-5	TRBV5-6	TGTGCCAGCAGCTTGGCCCCTCGTCTAGCGGATGAAACAGAGACCCAGTACTTC	CASSLAPRLADETETQYF
17	once	TRBD2	TRBJ2-3	TRBV27	TGTGCCAGCAGTCCCTTCCTAGCGGGAGGGCCAGCAGATACGCAGTATTTT	CASSPFLAGGPADTQYF
17	NA	NA	TRBJ2-1	TRBV7-8	TGTGCCAGCAGCTTAGTACCAGCCGGGAGCTCCTACAATGAGCAGTTCTTC	CASSLVPAGSSYNEQFF
16	NA	NA	TRBJ2-3	TRBV21-1	TGTGCCAGCAGCAAGGGAACTGACAGGATCACAGATACGCAGTATTTT	CASSKGTDRITDTQYF
15	NA	NA	TRBJ2-4	TRBV5-6	TGTGCCAGCAGCTTCACAGGGACAGCCAAAAACATTCAGTACTTC	CASSFTGTAKNIQYF
14	NA	TRBD2	TRBJ2-7	TRBV27	TGTGCCAGCAGTTTGGGGGGAGGGCCCTACGAGCAGTACTTC	CASSLGGGPYEQYF
15	NA	TRBD2	TRBJ2-3	TRBV7-9	TGTGCCAGCAGCTCCACGGGGGGGCACGCAGATACGCAGTATTTT	CASSSTGGHADTQYF
15	NA	TRBD1	TRBJ2-2	TRBV19	TGTGCCAGTCGAACGGCGACAGGGATTTTCGGGGAGCTGTTTTTT	CASRTATGIFGELFF
15	few	TRBD1	TRBJ1-2	TRBV30	TGTGCCTGGAGTGCCGGACAGGGTACGGCTTATGGCTACACCTTC	CAWSAGQGTAYGYTF
14	NA	NA	TRBJ1-1	TRBV19	TGTGCCAGTAGTTTAGACAGGCCGAACACTGAAGCTTTCTTT	CASSLDRPNTEAFF
14	NA	NA	TRBJ1-2	TRBV28	TGTGCCAGCAGTGTAAGGGGCGGAGTCTATGGCTACACCTTC	CASSVRGGVYGYTF
12	NA	NA	TRBJ2-3	TRBV29-1	TGCAGCGTTGTACAGCACACAGATACGCAGTATTTT	CSVVQHTDTQYF
13	NA	TRBD1	TRBJ2-7	TRBV7-2	TGTGCCAGCGGGACAGGCTATACCTACGAGCAGTACTTC	CASGTGYTYEQYF
15	few	NA	TRBJ2-2	TRBV6-4	TGTGCCAGCAGTGACTCGGGAGGGAACACCGGGGAGCTGTTTTTT	CASSDSGGNTGELFF
15	NA	TRBD1	TRBJ2-7	TRBV6-5	TGTGCCAGCAGTTGGGGACAGGGGGCGATTTACGAGCAGTACTTC	CASSWGQGAIYEQYF
14	NA	TRBD2	TRBJ2-2	TRBV28	TGTGCCAGCAGTCCACTAGCGGGCACCGGGGAGCTGTTTTTT	CASSPLAGTGELFF
13	NA	NA	TRBJ2-1	TRBV5-1	TGCGCCAGCAGCTCTCTCCCAGGCTATGAGCAGTTCTTC	CASSSLPGYEQFF
18	NA	NA	TRBJ2-3	TRBV10-3	TGTGCCATCAGTGATCCGACGAGGGCGAAGAAGTCCACAGATACGCAGTATTTT	CAISDPTRAKKSTDTQYF
16	NA	NA	TRBJ2-1	TRBV14	TGTGCCAGCAGCCAAAAGGGGCGTCTTCCCTACAATGAGCAGTTCTTC	CASSQKGRLPYNEQFF
16	NA	NA	TRBJ2-1	TRBV4-2	TGTGCCAGCAGCCCCCGGGGAGGGGGCTCCTACAATGAGCAGTTCTTC	CASSPRGGGSYNEQFF
16	NA	TRBD2	TRBJ2-1	TRBV11-3	TGTGCCAGCAGCACTAGACTAGCGGGAGGGCAAAATGAGCAGTTCTTC	CASSTRLAGGQNEQFF
15	few	TRBD2	TRBJ2-7	TRBV6-5	TGTGCCAGCAGATCAAGCGGGAGACGTACCTACGAGCAGTACTTC	CASRSSGRRTYEQYF
13	NA	TRBD1	TRBJ2-7	TRBV11-2	TGTGCCAGCAGCTTAGACAGGGGGCACGAGCAGTACTTC	CASSLDRGHEQYF
19	few	TRBD1	TRBJ1-1	TRBV28	TGTGCCAGCAGTTCGCCCTATCTACAGGGGATTAATCTGAACACTGAAGCTTTCTTT	CASSSPYLQGINLNTEAFF
18	once	TRBD2	TRBJ2-5	TRBV2	TGTGCCAGCAGTGGGACTAGCGGGCCTCTAAGGGGGCAAGAGGCCCAGTACTTC	CASSGTSGPLRGQEAQYF
18	NA	TRBD2	TRBJ2-1	TRBV19	TGTGCCACCCGGCGGGAACTAGCGGGAAGCTTCGTATACAATGAGCAGTTCTTC	CATRRELAGSFVYNEQFF
13	NA	TRBD1	TRBJ2-7	TRBV18	TGTGCCAGCACCTCCGGGACAGGGAACGAGCAGTACTTC	CASTSGTGNEQYF
14	NA	NA	TRBJ2-2	TRBV7-2	TGTGCCAGCAGCTTCGGGAAGAACACCGGGGAGCTGTTTTTT	CASSFGKNTGELFF
12	NA	TRBD1	TRBJ2-1	TRBV7-9	TGTGCCAGCACCCAATCGACAGGGCGGCAGTTCTTC	CASTQSTGRQFF
20	NA	TRBD1	TRBJ1-5	TRBV27	TGTGCCAGCAGCTCATTTACAGGGGGCACCGGGGGATTTAGCAATCAGCCCCAGCATTTT	CASSSFTGGTGGFSNQPQHF
17	NA	NA	TRBJ2-1	TRBV19	TGTGCCAGTAGTGCCAACCGGGGTCGGGCAGGGGGGAATGAGCAGTTCTTC	CASSANRGRAGGNEQFF
17	NA	TRBD1	TRBJ2-3	TRBV9	TGTGCCAGCAGCCCCGGTCCCGGGACAGGGGTCACAGATACGCAGTATTTT	CASSPGPGTGVTDTQYF
14	NA	TRBD2	TRBJ2-7	TRBV18	TGTGCCAGCTCAAAAGGCGGGAGTGTCTACGAGCAGTACTTC	CASSKGGSVYEQYF
14	few	NA	TRBJ2-6	TRBV7-2	TGTGCCAGCAGCCGTCCTTCTGGGGCCAACGTCCTGACTTTC	CASSRPSGANVLTF
13	NA	NA	TRBJ1-1	TRBV6-1	TGTGCCAGCGACCCAACAGCGAACACTGAAGCTTTCTTT	CASDPTANTEAFF
13	few	NA	TRBJ1-2	TRBV7-2	TGTGCCAGCAGTCGAGCTCCTAAATATGGCTACACCTTC	CASSRAPKYGYTF
16	NA	TRBD1	TRBJ2-2	TRBV7-2	TGTGCCAGCAGCTCTCGACAGGGGATGGACACCGGGGAGCTGTTTTTT	CASSSRQGMDTGELFF
13	NA	NA	TRBJ2-4	TRBV2	TGTGCCAGCACGTGGACAGCTAAAAACATTCAGTACTTC	CASTWTAKNIQYF
12	NA	NA	TRBJ2-1	TRBV7-8	TGTGCCAGCAGCTTAATGAGCGAAGCTCAGTTCTTC	CASSLMSEAQFF